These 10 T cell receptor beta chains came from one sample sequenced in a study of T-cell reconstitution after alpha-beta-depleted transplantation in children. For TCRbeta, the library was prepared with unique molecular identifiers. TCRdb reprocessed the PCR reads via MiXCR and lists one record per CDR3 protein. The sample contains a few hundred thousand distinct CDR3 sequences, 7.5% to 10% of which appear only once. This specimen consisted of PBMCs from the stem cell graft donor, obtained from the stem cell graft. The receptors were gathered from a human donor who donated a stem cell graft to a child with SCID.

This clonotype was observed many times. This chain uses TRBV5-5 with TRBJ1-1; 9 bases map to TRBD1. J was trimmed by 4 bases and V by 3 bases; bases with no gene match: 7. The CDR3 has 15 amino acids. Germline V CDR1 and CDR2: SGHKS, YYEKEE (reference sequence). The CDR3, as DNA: TGTGCCAGCAGCTGGTTGAGACAGGGGGTCACTGAAGCTTTCTTT. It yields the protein CASSWLRQGVTEAFF.

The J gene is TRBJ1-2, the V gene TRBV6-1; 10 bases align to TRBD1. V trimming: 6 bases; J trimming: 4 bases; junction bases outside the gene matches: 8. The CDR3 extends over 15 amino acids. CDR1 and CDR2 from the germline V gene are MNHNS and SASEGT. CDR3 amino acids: CASRHRDRGLYGYTF. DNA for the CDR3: TGTGCCAGCAGGCACCGGGACAGGGGCCTCTATGGCTACACCTTC.

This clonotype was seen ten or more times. The chain's CDR3 is CASSQEGRRGPFTDTQYF. The CDR3 nucleotides are TGTGCCAGCAGCCAGGAAGGGAGGCGGGGGCCCTTCACAGATACGCAGTATTTT. The J gene is TRBJ2-3, the V gene TRBV3-1, with a possible D match to TRBD2 (7 bases). Germline V lookup: CDR1 LGHDT, CDR2 YNNKEL (reference sequence). Trimming removed 3 bases at V and 2 bases at J, with 21 bases between. The CDR3 loop spans 18 amino acids.

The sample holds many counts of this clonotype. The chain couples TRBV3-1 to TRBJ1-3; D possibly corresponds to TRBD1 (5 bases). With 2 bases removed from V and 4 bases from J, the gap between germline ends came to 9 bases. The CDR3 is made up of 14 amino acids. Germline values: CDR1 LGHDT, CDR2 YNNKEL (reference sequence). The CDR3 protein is CASSQQGLGNTIYF. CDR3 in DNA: TGTGCCAGCAGCCAACAGGGTTTGGGAAACACCATATATTTT.

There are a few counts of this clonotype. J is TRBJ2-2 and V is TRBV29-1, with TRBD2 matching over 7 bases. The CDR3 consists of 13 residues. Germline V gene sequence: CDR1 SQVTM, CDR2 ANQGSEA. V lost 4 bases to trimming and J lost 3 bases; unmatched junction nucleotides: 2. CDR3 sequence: CSVGTRDTGELFF. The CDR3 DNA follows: TGCAGCGTTGGGACTAGGGACACCGGGGAGCTGTTTTTT.

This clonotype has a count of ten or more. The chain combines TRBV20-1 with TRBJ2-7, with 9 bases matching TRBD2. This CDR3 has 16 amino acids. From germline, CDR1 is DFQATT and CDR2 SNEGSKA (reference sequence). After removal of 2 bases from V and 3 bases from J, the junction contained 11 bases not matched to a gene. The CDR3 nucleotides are TGCAGTGCTAGAAGCAGCGGGGGGCCCTTTTACTACGAGCAGTACTTC. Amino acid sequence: CSARSSGGPFYYEQYF.

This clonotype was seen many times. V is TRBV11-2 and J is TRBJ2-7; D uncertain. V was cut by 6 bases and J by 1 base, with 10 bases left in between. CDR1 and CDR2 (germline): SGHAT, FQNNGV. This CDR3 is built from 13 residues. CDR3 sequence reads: CASSQRQSYEQYF. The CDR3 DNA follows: TGTGCCAGCAGTCAAAGACAATCCTACGAGCAGTACTTC.

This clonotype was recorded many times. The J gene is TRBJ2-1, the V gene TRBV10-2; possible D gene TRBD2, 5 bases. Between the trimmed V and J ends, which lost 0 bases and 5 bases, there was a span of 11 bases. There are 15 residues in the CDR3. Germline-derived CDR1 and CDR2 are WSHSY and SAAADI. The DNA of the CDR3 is TGCGCCAGCAGTGAGTCGACTTGGCGGGACAATGAGCAGTTCTTC. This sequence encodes CASSESTWRDNEQFF.

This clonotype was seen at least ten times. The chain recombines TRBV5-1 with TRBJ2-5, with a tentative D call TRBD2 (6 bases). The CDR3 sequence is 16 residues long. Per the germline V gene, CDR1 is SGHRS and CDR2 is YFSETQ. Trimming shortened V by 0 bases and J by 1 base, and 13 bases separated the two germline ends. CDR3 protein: CASSLAFGSIQETQYF. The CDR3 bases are TGCGCCAGCAGCTTGGCCTTCGGGAGCATCCAAGAGACCCAGTACTTC.

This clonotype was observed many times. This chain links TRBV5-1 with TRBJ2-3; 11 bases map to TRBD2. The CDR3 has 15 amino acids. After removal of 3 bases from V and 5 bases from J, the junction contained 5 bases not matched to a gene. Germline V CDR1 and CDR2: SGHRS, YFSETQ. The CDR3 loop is CASSSTSGARDTQYF. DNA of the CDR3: TGCGCCAGCAGCTCGACTAGCGGGGCGAGAGATACGCAGTATTTT.